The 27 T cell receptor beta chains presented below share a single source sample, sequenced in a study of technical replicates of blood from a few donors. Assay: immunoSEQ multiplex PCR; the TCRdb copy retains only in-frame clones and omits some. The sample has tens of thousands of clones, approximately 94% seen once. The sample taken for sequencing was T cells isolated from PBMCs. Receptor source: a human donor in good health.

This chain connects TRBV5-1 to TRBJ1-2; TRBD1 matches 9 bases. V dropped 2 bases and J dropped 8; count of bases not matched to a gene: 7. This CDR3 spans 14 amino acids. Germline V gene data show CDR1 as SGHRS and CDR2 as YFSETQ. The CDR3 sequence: CASSFGQGIRGYTF. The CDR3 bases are TGCGCCAGCAGCTTCGGACAGGGGATTAGGGGCTACACCTTC.

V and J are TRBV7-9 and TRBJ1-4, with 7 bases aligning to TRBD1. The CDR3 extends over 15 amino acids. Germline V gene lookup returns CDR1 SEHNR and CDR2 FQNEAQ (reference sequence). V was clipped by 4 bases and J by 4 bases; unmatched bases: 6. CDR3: CASSSRDRNNEKLFF. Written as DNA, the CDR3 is TGTGCCAGCAGCTCCCGGGACAGAAATAATGAAAAACTGTTTTTT.

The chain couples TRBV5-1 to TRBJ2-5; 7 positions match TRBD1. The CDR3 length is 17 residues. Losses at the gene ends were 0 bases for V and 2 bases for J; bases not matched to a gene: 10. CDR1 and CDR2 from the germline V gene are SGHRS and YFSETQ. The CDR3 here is CASSLGTGTASQETQYF. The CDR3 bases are TGCGCCAGCAGCTTGGGGACCGGGACAGCAAGTCAAGAGACCCAGTACTTC.

The CDR3 nucleotides are TGTGCCAGCAGTGCTTCCGGGACAGGAGCGAGGGATACGCAGTATTTT. Protein: CASSASGTGARDTQYF. This sequence joins TRBV2 and TRBJ2-3; 8 nucleotides align to TRBD1. From germline, CDR1 is SNHLY and CDR2 FYNNEI. The CDR3 is 16 residues long. After removal of 4 bases from V and 6 bases from J, the junction contained 12 bases not matched to a gene.

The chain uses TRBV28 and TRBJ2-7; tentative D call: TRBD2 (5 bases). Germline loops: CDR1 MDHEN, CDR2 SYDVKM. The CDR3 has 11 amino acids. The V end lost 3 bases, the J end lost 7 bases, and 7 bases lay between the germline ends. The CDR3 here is CASSFSGEQYF. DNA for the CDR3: TGTGCCAGCAGTTTCTCGGGAGAGCAGTACTTC.

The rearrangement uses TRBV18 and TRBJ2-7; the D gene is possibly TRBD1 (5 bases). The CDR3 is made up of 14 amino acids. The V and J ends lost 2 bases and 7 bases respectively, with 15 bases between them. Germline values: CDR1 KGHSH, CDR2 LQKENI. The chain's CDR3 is CASSPEQSRVEQYF. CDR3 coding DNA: TGTGCCAGCTCACCAGAACAGTCCAGGGTAGAGCAGTACTTC. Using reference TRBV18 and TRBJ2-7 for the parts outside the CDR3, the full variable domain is NAGVMQNPRHLVRRRGQEARLRCSPMKGHSHVYWYRQLPEEGLKFMVYLQKENIIDESGMPKERFSAEFPKEGPSILRIQQVVRGDSAAYFCASSPEQSRVEQYFGPGTRLTVT.

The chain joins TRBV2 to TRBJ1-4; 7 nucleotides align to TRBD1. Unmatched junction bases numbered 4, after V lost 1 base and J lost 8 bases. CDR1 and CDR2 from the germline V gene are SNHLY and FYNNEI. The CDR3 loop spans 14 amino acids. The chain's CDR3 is CASSEGQGDEKLFF. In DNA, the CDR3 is TGTGCCAGCAGTGAAGGCCAGGGGGACGAAAAACTGTTTTTT.

The CDR3 bases are TGTGCCAGCAGGGGCCTACAAGAGACCCAGTACTTC. As protein: CASRGLQETQYF. The chain recombines TRBV7-9 with TRBJ2-5, with unresolved D. Per germline, CDR1 SEHNR and CDR2 FQNEAQ (reference sequence). V was trimmed by 6 bases and J by 2 bases, leaving 7 bases between them. CDR3 size: 12 residues.

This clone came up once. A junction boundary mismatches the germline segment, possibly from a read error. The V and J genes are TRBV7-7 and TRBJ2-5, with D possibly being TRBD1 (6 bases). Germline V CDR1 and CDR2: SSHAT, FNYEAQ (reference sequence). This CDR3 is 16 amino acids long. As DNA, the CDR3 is TGTGCTAGCAGCTTAAGGGGGACCAGGTCCCCAGAGACCCAGTACTTC. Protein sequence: CASSLRGTRSPETQYF.

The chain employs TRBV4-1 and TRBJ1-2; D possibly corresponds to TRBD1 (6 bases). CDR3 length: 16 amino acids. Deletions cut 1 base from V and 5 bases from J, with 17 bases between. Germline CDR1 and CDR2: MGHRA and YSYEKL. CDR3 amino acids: CASSQVQQGGGYGYTF. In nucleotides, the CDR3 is TGCGCCAGCAGCCAAGTTCAACAGGGAGGGGGGTATGGCTACACCTTC.

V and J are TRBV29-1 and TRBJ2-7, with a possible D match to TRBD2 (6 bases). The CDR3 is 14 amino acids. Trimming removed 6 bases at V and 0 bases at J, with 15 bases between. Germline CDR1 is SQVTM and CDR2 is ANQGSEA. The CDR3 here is CSVGGGTDSYEQYF. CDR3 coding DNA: TGCAGCGTGGGGGGTGGGACGGACTCCTACGAGCAGTACTTC.

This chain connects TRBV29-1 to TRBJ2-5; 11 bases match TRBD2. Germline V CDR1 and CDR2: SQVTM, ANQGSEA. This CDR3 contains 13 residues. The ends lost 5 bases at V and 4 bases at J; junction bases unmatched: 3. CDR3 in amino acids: CSVLAGGTETQYF. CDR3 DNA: TGCAGCGTTCTAGCGGGAGGAACAGAGACCCAGTACTTC.

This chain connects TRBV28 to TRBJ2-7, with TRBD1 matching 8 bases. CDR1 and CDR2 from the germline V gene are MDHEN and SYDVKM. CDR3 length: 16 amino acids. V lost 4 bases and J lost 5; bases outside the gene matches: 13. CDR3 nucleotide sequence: TGTGCCAGCAGTTCCTCCTGGGACAGGCTTATGCACGAGCAGTACTTC. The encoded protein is CASSSSWDRLMHEQYF. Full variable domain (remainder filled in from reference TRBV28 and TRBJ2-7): DVKVTQSSRYLVKRTGEKVFLECVQDMDHENMFWYRQDPGLGLRLIYFSYDVKMKEKGDIPEGYSVSREKKERFSLILESASTNQTSMYLCASSSSWDRLMHEQYFGPGTRLTVT.

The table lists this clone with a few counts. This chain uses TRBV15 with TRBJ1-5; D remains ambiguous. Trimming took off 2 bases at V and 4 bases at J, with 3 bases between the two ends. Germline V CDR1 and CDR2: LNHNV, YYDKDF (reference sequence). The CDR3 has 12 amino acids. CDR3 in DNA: TGTGCCACCAGCAGAACAAATCAGCCCCAGCATTTT. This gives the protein CATSRTNQPQHF.

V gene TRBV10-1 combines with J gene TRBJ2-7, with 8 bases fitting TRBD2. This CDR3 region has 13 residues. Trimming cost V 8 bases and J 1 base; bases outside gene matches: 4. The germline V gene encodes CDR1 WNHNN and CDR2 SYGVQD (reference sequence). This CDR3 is CASSLAGSYEQYF. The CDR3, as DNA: TGCGCCAGCTCCTTAGCGGGATCCTACGAGCAGTACTTC.

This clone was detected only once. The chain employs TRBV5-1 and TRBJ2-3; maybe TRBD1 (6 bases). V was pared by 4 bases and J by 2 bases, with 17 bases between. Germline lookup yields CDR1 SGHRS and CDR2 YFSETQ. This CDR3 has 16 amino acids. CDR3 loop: CASSRDRDTNTDTQYF. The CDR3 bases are TGCGCCAGCAGCAGGGACCGGGACACCAACACAGATACGCAGTATTTT.

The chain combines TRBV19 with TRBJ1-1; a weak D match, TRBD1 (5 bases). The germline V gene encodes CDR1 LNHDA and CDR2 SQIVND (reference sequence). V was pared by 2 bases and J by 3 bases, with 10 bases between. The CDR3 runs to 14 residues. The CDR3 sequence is CASSIPRVDTEAFF. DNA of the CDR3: TGTGCCAGTAGTATACCCAGGGTCGACACTGAAGCTTTCTTT.

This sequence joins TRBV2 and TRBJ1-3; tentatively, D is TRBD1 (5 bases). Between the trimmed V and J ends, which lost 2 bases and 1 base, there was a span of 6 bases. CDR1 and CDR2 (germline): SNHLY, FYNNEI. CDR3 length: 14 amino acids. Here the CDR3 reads CASSENRSGNTIYF. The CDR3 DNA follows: TGTGCCAGCAGTGAAAACAGGTCTGGAAACACCATATATTTT.

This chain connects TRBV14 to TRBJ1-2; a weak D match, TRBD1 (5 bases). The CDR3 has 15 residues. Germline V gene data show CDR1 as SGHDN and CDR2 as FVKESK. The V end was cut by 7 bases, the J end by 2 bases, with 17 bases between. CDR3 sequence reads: CASTRSGGSNYGYTF. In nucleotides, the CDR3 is TGTGCCAGCACTCGATCCGGGGGTTCCAACTATGGCTACACCTTC.

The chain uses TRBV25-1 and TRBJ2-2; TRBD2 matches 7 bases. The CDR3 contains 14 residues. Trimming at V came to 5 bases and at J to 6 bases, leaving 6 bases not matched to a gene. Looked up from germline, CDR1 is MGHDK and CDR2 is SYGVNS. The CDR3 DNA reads TGTGCCAGCAGTACCACACTAGCGCCCGGGGAGCTGTTTTTT. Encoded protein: CASSTTLAPGELFF.

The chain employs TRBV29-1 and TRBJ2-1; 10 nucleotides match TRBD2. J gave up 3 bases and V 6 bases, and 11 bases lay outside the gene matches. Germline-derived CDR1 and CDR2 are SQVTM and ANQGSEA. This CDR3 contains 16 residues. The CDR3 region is CSVPLTGTSDYNEQFF. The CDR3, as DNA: TGCAGCGTACCACTTACCGGGACTAGCGACTACAATGAGCAGTTCTTC.

The CDR3 nucleotides are TGTGCCAGCAGTCCGTTATACAGCCCACAAAACATTCAGTACTTC. It translates to CASSPLYSPQNIQYF. This chain uses TRBV6-5 with TRBJ2-4, with D uncertain. Germline V gives CDR1 MNHEY, CDR2 SVGAGI. The CDR3 consists of 15 residues. V gave up 5 bases and J gave up 5 bases, with 16 bases separating them.

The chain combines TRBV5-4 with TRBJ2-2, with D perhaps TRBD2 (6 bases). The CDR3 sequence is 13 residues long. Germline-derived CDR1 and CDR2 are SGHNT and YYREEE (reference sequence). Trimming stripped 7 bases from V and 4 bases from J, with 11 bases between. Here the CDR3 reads CASLVGGTGELFF. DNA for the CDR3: TGTGCCAGCCTAGTGGGAGGCACCGGGGAGCTGTTTTTT.

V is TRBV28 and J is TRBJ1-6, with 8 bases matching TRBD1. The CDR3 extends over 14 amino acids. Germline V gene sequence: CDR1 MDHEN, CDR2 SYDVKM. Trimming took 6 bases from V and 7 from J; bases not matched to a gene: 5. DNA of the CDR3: TGTGCCAGCAGGGCGGGACAGGAAAATTCACCCCTCCACTTT. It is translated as CASRAGQENSPLHF.

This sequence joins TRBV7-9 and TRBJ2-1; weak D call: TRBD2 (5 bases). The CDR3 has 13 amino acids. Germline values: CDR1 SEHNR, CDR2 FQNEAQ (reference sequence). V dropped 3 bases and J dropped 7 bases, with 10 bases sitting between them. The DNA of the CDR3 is TGTGCCAGCAGCTTCGCTAGCTTAAATGAGCAGTTCTTC. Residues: CASSFASLNEQFF.

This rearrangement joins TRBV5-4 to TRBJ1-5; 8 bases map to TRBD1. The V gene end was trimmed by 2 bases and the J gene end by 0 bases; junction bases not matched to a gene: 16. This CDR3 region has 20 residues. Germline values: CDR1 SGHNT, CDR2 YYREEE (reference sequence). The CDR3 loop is CASSFLFLFRDRNSNQPQHF. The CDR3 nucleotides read TGTGCCAGCAGCTTCCTCTTTCTATTCCGGGACAGGAATAGCAATCAGCCCCAGCATTTT.

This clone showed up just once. This CDR3 is CASSAGAYNEQFF. The CDR3, as DNA: TGTGCCAGCAGCGCCGGGGCCTACAATGAGCAGTTCTTC. The J gene is TRBJ2-1, the V gene TRBV5-4; tentative D call: TRBD2 (5 bases). Trimming removed 4 bases at V and 2 bases at J, with 7 bases between. CDR3 length equals 13 residues. The germline gives CDR1 SGHNT, CDR2 YYREEE (reference sequence).